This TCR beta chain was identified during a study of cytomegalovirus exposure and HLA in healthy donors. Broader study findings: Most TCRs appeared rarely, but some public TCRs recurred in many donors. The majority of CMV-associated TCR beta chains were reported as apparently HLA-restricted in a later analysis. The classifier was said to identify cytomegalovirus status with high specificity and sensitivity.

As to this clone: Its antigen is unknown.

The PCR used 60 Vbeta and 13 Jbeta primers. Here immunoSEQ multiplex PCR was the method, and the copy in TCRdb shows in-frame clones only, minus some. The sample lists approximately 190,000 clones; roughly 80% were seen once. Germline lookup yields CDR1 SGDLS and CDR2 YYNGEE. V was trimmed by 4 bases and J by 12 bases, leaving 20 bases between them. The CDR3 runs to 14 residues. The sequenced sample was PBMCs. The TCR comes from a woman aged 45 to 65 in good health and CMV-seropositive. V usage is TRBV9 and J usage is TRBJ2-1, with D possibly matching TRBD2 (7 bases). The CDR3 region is CASSPEGWGGGQFF. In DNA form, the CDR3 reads TGTGCCAGCAGCCCCGAGGGTTGGGGGGGCGGGCAGTTCTTC.